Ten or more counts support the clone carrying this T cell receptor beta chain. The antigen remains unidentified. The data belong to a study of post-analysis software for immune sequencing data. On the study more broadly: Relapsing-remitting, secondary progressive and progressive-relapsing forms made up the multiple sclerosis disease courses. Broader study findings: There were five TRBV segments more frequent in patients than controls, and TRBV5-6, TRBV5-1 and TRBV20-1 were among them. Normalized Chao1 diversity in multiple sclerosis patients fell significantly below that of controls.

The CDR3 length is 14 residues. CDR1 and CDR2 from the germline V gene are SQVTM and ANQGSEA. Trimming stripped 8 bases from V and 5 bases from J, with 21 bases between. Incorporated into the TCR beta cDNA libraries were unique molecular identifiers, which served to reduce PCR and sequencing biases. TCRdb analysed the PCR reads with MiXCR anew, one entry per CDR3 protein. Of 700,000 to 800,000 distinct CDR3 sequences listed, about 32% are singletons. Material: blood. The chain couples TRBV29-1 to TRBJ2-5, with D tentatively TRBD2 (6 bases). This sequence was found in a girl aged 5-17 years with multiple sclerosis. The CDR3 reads CSTPEGQGLETQYF. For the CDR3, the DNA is TGCAGCACCCCGGAGGGGCAGGGTCTGGAGACCCAGTACTTC.